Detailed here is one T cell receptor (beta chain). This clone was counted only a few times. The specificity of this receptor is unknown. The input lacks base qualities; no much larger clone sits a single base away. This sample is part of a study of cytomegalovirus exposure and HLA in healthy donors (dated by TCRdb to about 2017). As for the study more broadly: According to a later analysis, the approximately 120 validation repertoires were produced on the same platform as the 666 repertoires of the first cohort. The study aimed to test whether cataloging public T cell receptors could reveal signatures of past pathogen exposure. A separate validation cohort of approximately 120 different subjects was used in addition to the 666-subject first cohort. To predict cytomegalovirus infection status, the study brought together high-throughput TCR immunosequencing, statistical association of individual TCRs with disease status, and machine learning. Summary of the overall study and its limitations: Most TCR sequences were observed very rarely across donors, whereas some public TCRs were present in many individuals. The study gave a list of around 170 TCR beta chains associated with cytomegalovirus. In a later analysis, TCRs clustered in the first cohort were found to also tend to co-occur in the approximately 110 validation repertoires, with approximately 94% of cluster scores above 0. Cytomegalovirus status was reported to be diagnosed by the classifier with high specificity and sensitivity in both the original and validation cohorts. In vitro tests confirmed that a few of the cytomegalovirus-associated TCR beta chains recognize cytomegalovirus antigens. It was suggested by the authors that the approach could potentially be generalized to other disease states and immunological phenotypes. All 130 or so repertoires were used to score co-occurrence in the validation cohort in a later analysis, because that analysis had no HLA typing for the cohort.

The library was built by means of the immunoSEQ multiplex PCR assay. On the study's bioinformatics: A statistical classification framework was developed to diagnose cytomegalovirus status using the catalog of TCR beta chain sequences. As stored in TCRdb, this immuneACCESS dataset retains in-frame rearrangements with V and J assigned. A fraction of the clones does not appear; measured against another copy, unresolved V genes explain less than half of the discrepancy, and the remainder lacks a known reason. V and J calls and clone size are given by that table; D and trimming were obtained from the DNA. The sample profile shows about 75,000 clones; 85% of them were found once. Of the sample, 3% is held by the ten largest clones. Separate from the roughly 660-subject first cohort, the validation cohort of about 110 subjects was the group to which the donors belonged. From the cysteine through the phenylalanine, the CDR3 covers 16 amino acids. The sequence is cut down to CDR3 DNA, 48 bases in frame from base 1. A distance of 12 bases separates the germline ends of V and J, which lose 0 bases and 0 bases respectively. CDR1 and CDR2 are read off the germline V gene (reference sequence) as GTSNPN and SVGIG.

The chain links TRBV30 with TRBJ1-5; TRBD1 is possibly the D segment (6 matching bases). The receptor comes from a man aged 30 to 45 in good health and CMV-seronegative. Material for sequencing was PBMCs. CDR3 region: CAWSVPRTASNQPQHF. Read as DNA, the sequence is TGTGCCTGGAGTGTACCCAGGACAGCTAGCAATCAGCCCCAGCATTTT. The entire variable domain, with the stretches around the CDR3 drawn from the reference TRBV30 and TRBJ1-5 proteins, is SQTIHQWPATLVQPVGSPLSLECTVEGTSNPNLYWYRQAAGRGLQLLFYSVGIGQISSEVPQNLSASRPQDRQFILSSKKLLLSDSGFYLCAWSVPRTASNQPQHFGDGTRLSIL.